Below are 25 T cell receptor beta chains sequenced from a single sample in a study of shared clonotypes between healthy human individuals. Selected positively for CCR7 and CD45RO-negative, naive CD8 cells excluded terminally differentiated effector memory CD45RA+ cells. TCRdb's table, derived via immunoSEQ multiplex PCR, lists solely in-frame clones and lacks some. The sample contains around 1,900,000 clones, 85% to 95% of which appear only once. Sequences were obtained from naive CD8+ T cells from PBMCs. Every receptor here comes from a man between 18 and 35 years old in good health. Some clones in this sample may be carry-over from other donors' samples.

The count of this clone is one. The CDR3 sequence is CASSGLSTGELFF. The CDR3 coding sequence is TGTGCCAGCAGCGGACTCAGCACCGGGGAGCTGTTTTTT. V and J are TRBV9 and TRBJ2-2; D not certain. Trimming pared 3 bases from V and 4 bases from J, leaving 7 bases between. Germline V gene data show CDR1 as SGDLS and CDR2 as YYNGEE. The CDR3 extends over 13 amino acids.

The chain is built from TRBV4-3 and TRBJ2-1, with D possibly being TRBD1 (5 bases). Trimming took off 0 bases at V and 7 bases at J, with 13 bases between the two ends. The germline V gene encodes CDR1 LGHNA and CDR2 YSLEER. This CDR3 comprises 15 residues. CDR3 in amino acids: CASSQDRGLGNEQFF. The CDR3 nucleotides are TGCGCCAGCAGCCAAGATAGGGGCCTGGGAAATGAGCAGTTCTTC.

V is TRBV9 and J is TRBJ2-7; 9 positions match TRBD1. This CDR3 is 17 amino acids long. The V gene end was trimmed by 4 bases and the J gene end by 0 bases; junction bases not matched to a gene: 11. CDR1 is SGDLS and CDR2 is YYNGEE in the germline V gene. Here the CDR3 DNA reads TGTGCCAGCAGCCCCCACCCGGGGACAGGGAACTCCTACGAGCAGTACTTC. This encodes CASSPHPGTGNSYEQYF.

This clone turned up a few times. The sample has other DNA sequences that encode this CDR3 too. V gene TRBV27 combines with J gene TRBJ2-1; 12 nucleotides agree with TRBD2. This CDR3 is 16 amino acids long. Germline-derived CDR1 and CDR2 are MNHEY and SMNVEV (reference sequence). The trim removed 2 bases at V and 3 bases at J, leaving 2 bases unmatched. The CDR3 here is CASSLPSGRGYNEQFF. CDR3 DNA: TGTGCCAGCAGTTTACCTAGCGGGAGGGGCTACAATGAGCAGTTCTTC.

J is TRBJ1-2 and V is TRBV6-5, with D perhaps TRBD1 (5 bases). The V and J ends lost 0 bases and 1 base respectively, with 12 bases between them. CDR3 size: 16 residues. Germline V gene sequence: CDR1 MNHEY, CDR2 SVGAGI. The CDR3 coding sequence is TGTGCCAGCAGTTACTCGATTGTTGACAGTAACTATGGCTACACCTTC. It specifies CASSYSIVDSNYGYTF.

This chain connects TRBV7-9 to TRBJ2-7; either TRBD1 or TRBD2 may fit D (5 bases each). CDR1 SEHNR and CDR2 FQNEAQ come from the germline V gene (reference sequence). There are 14 residues in the CDR3. V lost 5 bases, J lost 3 bases, and 14 bases lay in between. For the CDR3, the DNA is TGTGCCAGCAGCATCGGACGGGGCATCTACGAGCAGTACTTC. This translates into CASSIGRGIYEQYF.

This chain connects TRBV5-6 to TRBJ2-1, with a possible D match to TRBD1 (6 bases). Trimming pared 4 bases from V and 1 base from J, leaving 12 bases between. Germline lookup yields CDR1 SGHDT and CDR2 YYEEEE. CDR3 length: 15 residues. The CDR3 sequence: CASSPGQSSYNEQFF. CDR3 nucleotide sequence: TGTGCCAGCAGCCCCGGACAGAGTTCCTACAATGAGCAGTTCTTC. Variable domain in full (rest from reference TRBV5-6 and TRBJ2-1): DAGVTQSPTHLIKTRGQQVTLRCSPKSGHDTVSWYQQALGQGPQFIFQYYEEEERQRGNFPDRFSGHQFPNYSSELNVNALLLGDSALYLCASSPGQSSYNEQFFGPGTRLTVL.

The rearrangement uses TRBV7-6 and TRBJ2-2, with TRBD2 matching over 11 bases. CDR3 length: 17 residues. J was trimmed by 6 bases and V by 3 bases; bases with no gene match: 9. Germline V gene sequence: CDR1 SGHVS, CDR2 FNYEAQ. The CDR3 coding sequence is TGTGCCAGCAGCTTCGACCCTTTAGCGGGAGGGGCCGGGGAGCTGTTTTTT. It translates to CASSFDPLAGGAGELFF.

The V and J genes are TRBV4-1 and TRBJ2-3; D possibly uses TRBD1 or TRBD2 (5 bases each). The V gene's germline CDR1 is MGHRA and CDR2 YSYEKL. With 1 base removed from V and 13 bases from J, the gap between germline ends came to 18 bases. The CDR3 has 14 amino acids. The CDR3 sequence: CASSQVRDPLIEYF. DNA of the CDR3: TGCGCCAGCAGCCAAGTACGGGACCCACTAATCGAGTATTTT.

The rearrangement uses TRBV5-8 and TRBJ2-1; 9 bases map to TRBD2. This CDR3 is built from 15 residues. Trimming removed 4 bases from V and 4 bases from J; junction bases left unmatched: 6. Germline V lookup: CDR1 SGHTS, CDR2 YDEGEE. CDR3: CASSPRLAAYNEQFF. The CDR3 bases are TGTGCCAGCAGCCCCAGACTAGCGGCTTACAATGAGCAGTTCTTC.

V gene TRBV28 combines with J gene TRBJ1-2, with TRBD1 identical over 7 bases. J was trimmed by 3 bases and V by 4 bases; bases with no gene match: 5. Germline V gene data show CDR1 as MDHEN and CDR2 as SYDVKM. The CDR3 loop spans 14 amino acids. CDR3 DNA sequence: TGTGCCAGCAGTTACCCGGACAGGTACTATGGCTACACCTTC. Protein product: CASSYPDRYYGYTF.

The rearrangement uses TRBV28 and TRBJ2-1, with 11 bases that match TRBD2. CDR1 is MDHEN, CDR2 SYDVKM, per germline. This CDR3 region has 15 residues. V dropped 6 bases and J dropped 5; count of bases not matched to a gene: 6. Here the CDR3 reads CASRWGLAADNEQFF. CDR3 nucleotide sequence: TGTGCCAGCAGATGGGGACTAGCGGCGGACAATGAGCAGTTCTTC.

V usage is TRBV30 and J usage is TRBJ2-7; 10 positions agree with TRBD2. CDR1 is GTSNPN, CDR2 SVGIG, per germline (reference sequence). The V and J ends lost 5 bases and 6 bases, in that order; junction bases with no gene match: 7. The CDR3 covers 13 residues. The CDR3: CAWAGTSVPEQYF. The CDR3 bases are TGTGCCTGGGCCGGGACTAGCGTCCCCGAGCAGTACTTC.

The J gene is TRBJ1-2, the V gene TRBV5-4; unclear D gene. Trimming took off 1 base at V and 5 bases at J, with 15 bases between the two ends. Germline-derived CDR1 and CDR2 are SGHNT and YYREEE (reference sequence). The CDR3 contains 15 residues. The CDR3 nucleotides are TGTGCCAGCAGCTTGACCCTGATAAGTTTTTATGGCTACACCTTC. It yields the protein CASSLTLISFYGYTF.

The V and J genes are TRBV4-1 and TRBJ2-3; TRBD2 matches 7 bases. Germline trimming cut 2 bases from V and 0 bases from J; bases unmatched to any gene: 8. This CDR3 region has 17 residues. Germline CDR1 MGHRA, CDR2 YSYEKL. CDR3 DNA: TGCGCCAGCAGCCAACATACTAGCGCCGCTAGCACAGATACGCAGTATTTT. Amino acids: CASSQHTSAASTDTQYF.

The chain combines TRBV27 with TRBJ2-2; possibly TRBD2 for D (6 bases). Per the germline V gene, CDR1 is MNHEY and CDR2 is SMNVEV (reference sequence). V lost 4 bases and J lost 7, with 10 bases in between. This CDR3 has 13 residues. The CDR3 sequence is CASSSRAGGELFF. CDR3 coding DNA: TGTGCCAGCAGTTCCCGAGCGGGCGGGGAGCTGTTTTTT.

The rearrangement uses TRBV28 and TRBJ1-2, with 8 bases fitting TRBD1. Trimming removed 7 bases from V and 8 bases from J; junction bases left unmatched: 9. Germline CDR1 and CDR2: MDHEN and SYDVKM. CDR3 size: 13 residues. CDR3 amino acids: CASNPDRGSGYTF. CDR3 DNA: TGTGCCAGCAATCCCGACAGGGGAAGCGGCTACACCTTC.

The CDR3 sequence: CASTPAGTPYGYTF. CDR3 in DNA: TGTGCCAGTACTCCGGCCGGGACACCATATGGCTACACCTTC. The chain is built from TRBV19 and TRBJ1-2, with D perhaps TRBD1 (6 bases). This CDR3 has 14 amino acids. Germline CDR1 reads LNHDA; CDR2 reads SQIVND (reference sequence). Trimming cost V 7 bases and J 5 bases, with 17 bases left between them.

The chain links TRBV7-2 to TRBJ2-7, with 10 bases matching TRBD1. CDR1 and CDR2 (germline): SGHTA, FQGNSA. This CDR3 has 16 residues. Trimming cost V 4 bases and J 4 bases; bases outside gene matches: 10. The CDR3 loop reads CASSSPDRGRMYEQYF. The CDR3 region has the DNA TGTGCCAGCAGCTCTCCCGACAGGGGGCGCATGTACGAGCAGTACTTC.

To note about this clone: Additional DNA sequences in this sample encode the identical CDR3. The chain joins TRBV27 to TRBJ1-1; D gene ambiguous. The V end was cut by 7 bases, the J end by 2 bases, with 8 bases between. The CDR3 runs to 12 residues. Germline V gene lookup returns CDR1 MNHEY and CDR2 SMNVEV (reference sequence). CDR3 DNA: TGTGCCAGCACGGCCGCTAACACTGAAGCTTTCTTT. It translates to CASTAANTEAFF.

The V gene is TRBV11-2, the J gene TRBJ2-1; D unresolved. This CDR3 region has 11 residues. CDR1 and CDR2 from the germline V gene are SGHAT and FQNNGV. The germline V and J ends were trimmed by 6 bases and 8 bases, with 8 bases remaining between them. The CDR3 nucleotides read TGTGCCAGCAGGGATATGGATGAGCAGTTCTTC. As protein: CASRDMDEQFF.

Comments on this clone: Germline and junction disagree at one end, which may indicate a read error. This sequence joins TRBV5-5 and TRBJ1-4, with TRBD1 identical over 8 bases. The CDR3 sequence is 12 residues long. In germline, CDR1 is SGHKS, CDR2 YYEKEE (reference sequence). CDR3 nucleotides: TGTGCCAGCAGCTTGGACCCGGGACAGGTGACTTTT. This encodes CASSLDPGQVTF.

The rearrangement joins TRBV9 to TRBJ2-3, with 9 bases that match TRBD2. Germline CDR1 and CDR2: SGDLS and YYNGEE. V trimming: 3 bases; J trimming: 4 bases; junction bases outside the gene matches: 9. The CDR3 consists of 16 residues. CDR3 loop: CASSGDSGSGADTQYF. The CDR3 DNA follows: TGTGCCAGCAGCGGAGATAGCGGGAGTGGCGCAGATACGCAGTATTTT.

The CDR3 DNA follows: TGTGCCAGCAGCCAACAGCACAGGGGGCTACCCACGAACACTGAAGCTTTCTTT. Translating it yields CASSQQHRGLPTNTEAFF. The rearrangement joins TRBV7-9 to TRBJ1-1, with 9 positions matching TRBD1. The junction had 14 bases not matched to a gene; V was cut back by 5 bases and J by 1 base. The CDR3 has 18 amino acids. Germline CDR1 SEHNR, CDR2 FQNEAQ (reference sequence).

This sequence joins TRBV7-2 and TRBJ1-3; D gene uncertain. The CDR3 has 16 amino acids. CDR1 and CDR2 (germline): SGHTA, FQGNSA. V lost 2 bases and J lost 2, with 13 bases in between. The CDR3 nucleotides read TGTGCCAGCAGCTTAAACGGACGGAGGACTGGAAACACCATATATTTT. Protein product: CASSLNGRRTGNTIYF.